This TCR beta chain stems from a study of patients and donors after allogeneic stem cell transplantation. This clonotype was seen a handful of times. TCRdb re-analysed the RT-PCR reads in MiXCR, keeping a single row per CDR3 protein. The table shows about a million distinct CDR3 sequences, with about 20% occurring only once. Sequenced material: blood, either unsorted or a sorted T cell fraction (not recorded which). The TCR sequence derives from a human donor who was either an allogeneic HSCT recipient or a stem cell or donor lymphocyte infusion donor (not recorded which). It is not recorded whose cells these are; they may come from a transplant donor.

CDR3 sequence reads: CAISEPQGLATSTDTQYF. CDR3 DNA sequence: TGTGCCATCAGTGAGCCACAGGGACTAGCGACTAGCACAGATACGCAGTATTTT. The chain uses TRBV10-3 and TRBJ2-3; TRBD2 matches 10 bases. The J segment lost 0 bases and the V segment lost 2 bases, leaving 8 bases of the junction unmatched. CDR1 ENHRY and CDR2 SYGVKD come from the germline V gene. This CDR3 region has 18 residues.